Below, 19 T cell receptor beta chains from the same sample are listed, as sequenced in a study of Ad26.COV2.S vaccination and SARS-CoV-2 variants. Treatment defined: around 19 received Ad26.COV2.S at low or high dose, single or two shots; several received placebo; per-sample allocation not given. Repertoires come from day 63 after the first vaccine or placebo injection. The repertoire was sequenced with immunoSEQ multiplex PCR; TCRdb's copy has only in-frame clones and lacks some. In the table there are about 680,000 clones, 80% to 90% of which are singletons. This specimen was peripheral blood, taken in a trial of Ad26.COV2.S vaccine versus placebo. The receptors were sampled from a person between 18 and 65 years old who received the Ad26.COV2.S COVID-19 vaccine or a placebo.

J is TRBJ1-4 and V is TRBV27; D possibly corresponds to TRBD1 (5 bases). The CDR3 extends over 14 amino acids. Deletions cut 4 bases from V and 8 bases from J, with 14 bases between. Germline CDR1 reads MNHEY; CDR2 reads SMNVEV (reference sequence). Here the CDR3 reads CASSWQGLGEKLFF. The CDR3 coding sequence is TGTGCCAGCAGTTGGCAGGGCCTGGGAGAAAAACTGTTTTTT.

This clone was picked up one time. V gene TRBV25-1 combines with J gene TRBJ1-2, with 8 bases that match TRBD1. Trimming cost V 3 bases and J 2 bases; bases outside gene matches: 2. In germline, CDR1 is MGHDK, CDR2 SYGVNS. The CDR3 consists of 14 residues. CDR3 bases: TGTGCCAGCAGTGAGCGGACAGGGAACTATGGCTACACCTTC. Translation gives CASSERTGNYGYTF.

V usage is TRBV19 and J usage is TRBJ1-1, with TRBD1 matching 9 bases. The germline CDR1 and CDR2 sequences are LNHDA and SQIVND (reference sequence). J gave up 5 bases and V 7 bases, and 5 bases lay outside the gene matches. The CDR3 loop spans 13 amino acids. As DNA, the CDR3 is TGTGCCAGTATATTGACAGGGGGAACTGAAGCTTTCTTT. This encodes CASILTGGTEAFF.

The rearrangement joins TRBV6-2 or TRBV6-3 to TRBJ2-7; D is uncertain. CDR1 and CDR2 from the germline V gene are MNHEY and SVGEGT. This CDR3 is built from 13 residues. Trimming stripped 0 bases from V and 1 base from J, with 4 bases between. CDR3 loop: CASSYSGSYEQYF. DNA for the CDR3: TGTGCCAGCAGTTACTCGGGGTCCTACGAGCAGTACTTC.

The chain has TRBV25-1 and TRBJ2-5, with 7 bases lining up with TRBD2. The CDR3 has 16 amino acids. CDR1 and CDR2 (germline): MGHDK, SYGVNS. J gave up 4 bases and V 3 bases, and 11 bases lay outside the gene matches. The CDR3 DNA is TGTGCCAGCAGTGACATAGGGGCGGGAGTGGCAGAGACCCAGTACTTC. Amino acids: CASSDIGAGVAETQYF.

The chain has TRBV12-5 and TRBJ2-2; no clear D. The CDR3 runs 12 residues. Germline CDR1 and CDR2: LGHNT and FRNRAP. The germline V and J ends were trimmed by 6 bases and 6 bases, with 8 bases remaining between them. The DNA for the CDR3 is TGTGCTAGTGGCCCCCCCTCCGGGGAGCTGTTTTTT. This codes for CASGPPSGELFF.

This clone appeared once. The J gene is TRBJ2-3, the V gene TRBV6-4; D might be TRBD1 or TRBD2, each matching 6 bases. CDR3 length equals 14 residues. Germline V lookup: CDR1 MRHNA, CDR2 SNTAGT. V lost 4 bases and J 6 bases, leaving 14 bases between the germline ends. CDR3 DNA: TGTGCCAGCAGTGTCGGGGGCGTAGGGGATACGCAGTATTTT. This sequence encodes CASSVGGVGDTQYF.

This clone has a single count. As DNA, the CDR3 is TGTGCCAGCAGCACGTCGCGGACTAGCCCATCCTACAATGAGCAGTTCTTC. Its translation is CASSTSRTSPSYNEQFF. The chain employs TRBV3-1 (or the pseudogene TRBV3-2) and TRBJ2-1; 8 nucleotides align to TRBD2. Losses at the gene ends were 5 bases for V and 1 base for J; bases not matched to a gene: 10. Germline CDR1 reads LGHDT; CDR2 reads YNNKEL (reference sequence). CDR3 length: 17 residues.

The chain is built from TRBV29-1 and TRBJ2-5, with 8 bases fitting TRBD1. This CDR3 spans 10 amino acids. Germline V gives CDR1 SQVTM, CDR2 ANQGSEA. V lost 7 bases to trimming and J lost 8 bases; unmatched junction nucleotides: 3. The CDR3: CSAGQGTQYF. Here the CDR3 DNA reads TGCAGCGCTGGACAGGGAACCCAGTACTTC. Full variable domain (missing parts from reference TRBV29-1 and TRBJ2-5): SAVISQKPSRDICQRGTSLTIQCQVDSQVTMMFWYRQQPGQSLTLIATANQGSEATYESGFVIDKFPISRPNLTFSTLTVSNMSPEDSSIYLCSAGQGTQYFGPGTRLLVL.

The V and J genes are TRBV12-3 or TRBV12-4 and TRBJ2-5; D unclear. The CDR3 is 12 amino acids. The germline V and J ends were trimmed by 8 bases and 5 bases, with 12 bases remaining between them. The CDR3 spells CASGGMGETQYF. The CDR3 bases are TGTGCCAGCGGTGGGATGGGGGAGACCCAGTACTTC.

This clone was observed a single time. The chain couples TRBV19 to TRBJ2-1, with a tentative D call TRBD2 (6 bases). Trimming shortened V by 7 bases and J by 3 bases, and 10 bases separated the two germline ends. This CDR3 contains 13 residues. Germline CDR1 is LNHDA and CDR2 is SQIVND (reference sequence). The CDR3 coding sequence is TGTGCCAGTACGGGACTCCTCTACAATGAGCAGTTCTTC. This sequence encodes CASTGLLYNEQFF.

The CDR3 reads CASSEGRVSYEQYF. CDR3 in DNA: TGTGCCAGCAGTGAAGGGAGGGTTTCCTACGAGCAGTACTTC. The chain recombines TRBV2 with TRBJ2-7; tentative D call: TRBD2 (6 bases). Germline V gene lookup returns CDR1 SNHLY and CDR2 FYNNEI. Trimming removed 1 base from V and 1 base from J, with 8 bases in between. This CDR3 contains 14 residues.

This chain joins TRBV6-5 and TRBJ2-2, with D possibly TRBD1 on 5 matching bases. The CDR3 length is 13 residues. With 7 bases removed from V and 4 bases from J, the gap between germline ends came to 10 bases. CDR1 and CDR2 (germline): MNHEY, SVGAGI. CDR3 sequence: CASKRGGTGELFF. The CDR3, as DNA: TGTGCCAGCAAAAGGGGCGGCACCGGGGAGCTGTTTTTT.

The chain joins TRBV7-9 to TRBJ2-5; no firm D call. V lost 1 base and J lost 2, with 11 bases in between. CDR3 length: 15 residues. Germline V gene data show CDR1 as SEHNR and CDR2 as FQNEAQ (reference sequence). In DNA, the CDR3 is TGTGCCAGCAGCTTAGAAGCAGTAGTACAAGAGACCCAGTACTTC. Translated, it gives CASSLEAVVQETQYF.

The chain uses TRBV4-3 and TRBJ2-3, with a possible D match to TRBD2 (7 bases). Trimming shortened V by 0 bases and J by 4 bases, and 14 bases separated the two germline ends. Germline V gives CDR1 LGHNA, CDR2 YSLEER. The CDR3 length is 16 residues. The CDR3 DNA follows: TGCGCCAGCAGCCAAGATTGGGCGGGGGCGGCAGATACGCAGTATTTT. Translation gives CASSQDWAGAADTQYF.

CDR3 in amino acids: CASSRGALSGNTIYF. In DNA, the CDR3 is TGTGCCAGCAGCCGGGGGGCTCTCTCTGGAAACACCATATATTTT. The chain couples TRBV3-1 (or the pseudogene TRBV3-2) to TRBJ1-3; tentative D call: TRBD1 (6 bases). V lost 4 bases and J lost 0, with 10 bases in between. The CDR3 covers 15 residues. Germline assignment: CDR1 LGHDT and CDR2 YNNKEL (reference sequence).

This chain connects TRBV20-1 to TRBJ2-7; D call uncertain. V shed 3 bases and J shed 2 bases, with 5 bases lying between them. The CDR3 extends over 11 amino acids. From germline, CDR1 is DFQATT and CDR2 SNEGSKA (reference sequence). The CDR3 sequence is CSARQAYEQYF. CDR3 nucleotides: TGCAGTGCTAGGCAGGCCTACGAGCAGTACTTC.

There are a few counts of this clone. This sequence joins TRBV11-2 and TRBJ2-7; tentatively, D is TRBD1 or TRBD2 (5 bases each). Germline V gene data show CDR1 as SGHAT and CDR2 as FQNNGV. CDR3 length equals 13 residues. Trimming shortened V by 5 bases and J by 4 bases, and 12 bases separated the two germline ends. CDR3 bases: TGTGCCAGCAGCCCGGGACCGATTTACGAGCAGTACTTC. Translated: CASSPGPIYEQYF.

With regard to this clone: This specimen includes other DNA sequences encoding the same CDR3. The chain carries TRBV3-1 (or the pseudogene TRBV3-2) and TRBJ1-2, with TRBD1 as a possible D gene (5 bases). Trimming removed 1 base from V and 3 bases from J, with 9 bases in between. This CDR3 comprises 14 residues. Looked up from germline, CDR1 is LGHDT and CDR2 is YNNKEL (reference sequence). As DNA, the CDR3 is TGTGCCAGCAGCCAAGTGGGGGATTACTATGGCTACACCTTC. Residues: CASSQVGDYYGYTF.